In its sample, the clone carrying this T cell receptor (beta chain) was seen many times. This sample stems from a study of T cells after yellow fever vaccination. Each CDR3 protein is one row after TCRdb ran MiXCR on the 5' RACE reads. The sample contains hundreds of thousands of distinct CDR3 sequences, 7% to 9% of which appear only once. The CDR3 is 13 residues long. Trimming shortened V by 6 bases and J by 7 bases, and 15 bases separated the two germline ends. The TCR sequence derives from a man aged 18-30 years who received the YFV17D yellow fever vaccine. The material sequenced was PBMCs, taken roughly seven weeks after the first yellow fever vaccination. The chain combines TRBV12-3 or TRBV12-4 with TRBJ1-2, with unresolved D. The CDR3 DNA sequence: TGTGCCAGCAGCCCGGGCCTAACCGTTGGCTACACCTTC. This gives the protein CASSPGLTVGYTF.